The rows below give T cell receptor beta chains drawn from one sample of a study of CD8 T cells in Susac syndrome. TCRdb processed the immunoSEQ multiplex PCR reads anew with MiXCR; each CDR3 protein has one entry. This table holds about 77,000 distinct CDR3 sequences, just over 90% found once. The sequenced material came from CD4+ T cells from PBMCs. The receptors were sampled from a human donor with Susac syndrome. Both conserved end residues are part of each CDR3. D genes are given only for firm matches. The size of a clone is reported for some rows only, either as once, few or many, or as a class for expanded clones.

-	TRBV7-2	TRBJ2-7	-	CASSPTQGSYEQYF	TGTGCCAGCAGTCCTACCCAGGGGTCCTACGAGCAGTACTTC
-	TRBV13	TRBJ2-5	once	CASRGDTRETQYF	TGTGCCAGCCGGGGGGACACCAGGGAGACCCAGTACTTC
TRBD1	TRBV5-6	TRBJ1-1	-	CASSFQGASEAFF	TGTGCCAGCAGCTTTCAGGGGGCCTCTGAAGCTTTCTTT
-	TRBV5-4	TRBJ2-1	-	CASRQTADEQFF	TGTGCCAGCAGACAGACAGCGGATGAGCAGTTCTTC
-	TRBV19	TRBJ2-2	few	CASSDFGELFF	TGTGCCAGTAGTGACTTCGGGGAGCTGTTTTTT
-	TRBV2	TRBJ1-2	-	CASRGAGLTNYGYTF	TGTGCCAGCAGGGGGGCAGGGTTGACTAACTATGGCTACACCTTC
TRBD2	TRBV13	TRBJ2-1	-	CASSHIAGDRNEQFF	TGTGCCAGCAGCCACATAGCGGGGGACCGCAATGAGCAGTTCTTC
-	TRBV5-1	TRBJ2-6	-	CASSFPGNREHLSGANVLTF	TGCGCCAGCAGCTTTCCAGGGAACCGGGAGCACCTCTCTGGGGCCAACGTCCTGACTTTC
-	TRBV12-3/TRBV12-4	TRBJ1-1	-	CASSPHRAEAFF	TGTGCCAGCAGTCCCCACCGGGCTGAAGCTTTCTTT
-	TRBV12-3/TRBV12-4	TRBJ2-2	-	CASSLRPSGELFF	TGTGCCAGCAGTTTGAGACCTTCAGGGGAGCTGTTTTTT
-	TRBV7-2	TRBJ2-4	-	CASSLAGAVYIQYF	TGTGCCAGCAGCTTAGCGGGAGCTGTTTACATTCAGTACTTC
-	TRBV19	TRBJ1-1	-	CATRRASSSMNTEAFF	TGTGCCACTAGGAGGGCGTCTTCATCAATGAACACTGAAGCTTTCTTT
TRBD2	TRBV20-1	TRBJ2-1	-	CSARSRLASNNEQFF	TGCAGTGCTAGATCTCGACTAGCCTCAAATAATGAGCAGTTCTTC
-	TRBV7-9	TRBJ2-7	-	CASSSPSYEQYF	TGTGCCAGCAGCTCCCCCTCCTACGAGCAGTACTTC
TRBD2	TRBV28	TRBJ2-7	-	CASSFHYSGGTAYEQYF	TGTGCCAGCAGTTTCCACTATAGCGGGGGCACCGCCTACGAGCAGTACTTC
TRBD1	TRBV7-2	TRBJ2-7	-	CASSLEGAEQYF	TGTGCCAGCAGCTTAGAGGGGGCTGAGCAGTACTTC
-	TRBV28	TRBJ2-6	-	CASSFSPSSGANVLTF	TGTGCCAGCAGTTTTTCCCCTTCCTCTGGGGCCAACGTCCTGACTTTC